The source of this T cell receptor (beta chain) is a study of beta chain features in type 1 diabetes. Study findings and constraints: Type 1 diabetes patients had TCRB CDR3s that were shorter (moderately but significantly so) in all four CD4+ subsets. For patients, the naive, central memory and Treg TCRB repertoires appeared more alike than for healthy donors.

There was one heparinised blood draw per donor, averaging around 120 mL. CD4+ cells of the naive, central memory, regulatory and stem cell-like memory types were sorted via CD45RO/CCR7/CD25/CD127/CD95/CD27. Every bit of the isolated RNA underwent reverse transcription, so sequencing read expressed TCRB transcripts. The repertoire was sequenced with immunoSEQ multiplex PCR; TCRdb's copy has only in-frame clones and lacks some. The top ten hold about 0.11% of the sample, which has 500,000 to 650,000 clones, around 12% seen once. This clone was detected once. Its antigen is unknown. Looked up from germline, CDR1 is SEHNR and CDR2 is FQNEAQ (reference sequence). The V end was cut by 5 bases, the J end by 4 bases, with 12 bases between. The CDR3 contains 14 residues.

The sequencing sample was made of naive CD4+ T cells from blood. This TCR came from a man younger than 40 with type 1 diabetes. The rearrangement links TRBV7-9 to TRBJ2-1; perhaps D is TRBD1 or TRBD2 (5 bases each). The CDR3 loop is CASSSQGPYNEQFF. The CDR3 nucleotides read TGTGCCAGCAGCAGTCAGGGACCTTACAATGAGCAGTTCTTC.